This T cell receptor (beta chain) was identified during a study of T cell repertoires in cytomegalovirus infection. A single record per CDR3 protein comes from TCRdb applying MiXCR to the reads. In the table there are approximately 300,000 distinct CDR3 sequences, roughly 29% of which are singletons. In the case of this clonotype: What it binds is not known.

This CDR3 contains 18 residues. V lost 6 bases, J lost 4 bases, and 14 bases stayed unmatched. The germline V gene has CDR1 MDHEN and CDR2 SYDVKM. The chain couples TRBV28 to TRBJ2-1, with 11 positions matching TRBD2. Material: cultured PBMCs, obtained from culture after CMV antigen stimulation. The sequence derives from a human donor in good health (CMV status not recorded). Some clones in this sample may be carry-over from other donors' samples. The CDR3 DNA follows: TGTGCCAGCAGGGTCAATAAGCACGGGACTAGCGGTTACAATGAGCAGTTCTTC. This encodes CASRVNKHGTSGYNEQFF.